This T cell receptor beta chain was identified during a study of blood T cell repertoires in COVID-19. Study at large: Donors in the United States, Italy and Spain gave samples during acute or convalescent COVID-19.

This clone turned up a few times. In germline, CDR1 is KGHSH, CDR2 LQKENI. This CDR3 comprises 15 residues. V lost 2 bases, J lost 3 bases, and 14 bases lay in between. How the authors handled the data: Quantification of nucleated cells was approximated via reference gene primer amplification. Generated by immunoSEQ multiplex PCR, the TCRdb table keeps only in-frame clones and is missing some. V and J calls and clone size follow that table, whereas D and trimming were derived from the DNA. The sample yields around 300,000 clones, 85% seen once. The source material was peripheral blood. The sequence was obtained from a human donor in a cohort sampled during active COVID-19. The genes are TRBV18 and TRBJ2-7; D is possibly TRBD2 (5 bases). This CDR3 is CASSPFSGTYYEQYF. The CDR3, as DNA: TGTGCCAGCTCACCATTTTCGGGAACCTACTACGAGCAGTACTTC.